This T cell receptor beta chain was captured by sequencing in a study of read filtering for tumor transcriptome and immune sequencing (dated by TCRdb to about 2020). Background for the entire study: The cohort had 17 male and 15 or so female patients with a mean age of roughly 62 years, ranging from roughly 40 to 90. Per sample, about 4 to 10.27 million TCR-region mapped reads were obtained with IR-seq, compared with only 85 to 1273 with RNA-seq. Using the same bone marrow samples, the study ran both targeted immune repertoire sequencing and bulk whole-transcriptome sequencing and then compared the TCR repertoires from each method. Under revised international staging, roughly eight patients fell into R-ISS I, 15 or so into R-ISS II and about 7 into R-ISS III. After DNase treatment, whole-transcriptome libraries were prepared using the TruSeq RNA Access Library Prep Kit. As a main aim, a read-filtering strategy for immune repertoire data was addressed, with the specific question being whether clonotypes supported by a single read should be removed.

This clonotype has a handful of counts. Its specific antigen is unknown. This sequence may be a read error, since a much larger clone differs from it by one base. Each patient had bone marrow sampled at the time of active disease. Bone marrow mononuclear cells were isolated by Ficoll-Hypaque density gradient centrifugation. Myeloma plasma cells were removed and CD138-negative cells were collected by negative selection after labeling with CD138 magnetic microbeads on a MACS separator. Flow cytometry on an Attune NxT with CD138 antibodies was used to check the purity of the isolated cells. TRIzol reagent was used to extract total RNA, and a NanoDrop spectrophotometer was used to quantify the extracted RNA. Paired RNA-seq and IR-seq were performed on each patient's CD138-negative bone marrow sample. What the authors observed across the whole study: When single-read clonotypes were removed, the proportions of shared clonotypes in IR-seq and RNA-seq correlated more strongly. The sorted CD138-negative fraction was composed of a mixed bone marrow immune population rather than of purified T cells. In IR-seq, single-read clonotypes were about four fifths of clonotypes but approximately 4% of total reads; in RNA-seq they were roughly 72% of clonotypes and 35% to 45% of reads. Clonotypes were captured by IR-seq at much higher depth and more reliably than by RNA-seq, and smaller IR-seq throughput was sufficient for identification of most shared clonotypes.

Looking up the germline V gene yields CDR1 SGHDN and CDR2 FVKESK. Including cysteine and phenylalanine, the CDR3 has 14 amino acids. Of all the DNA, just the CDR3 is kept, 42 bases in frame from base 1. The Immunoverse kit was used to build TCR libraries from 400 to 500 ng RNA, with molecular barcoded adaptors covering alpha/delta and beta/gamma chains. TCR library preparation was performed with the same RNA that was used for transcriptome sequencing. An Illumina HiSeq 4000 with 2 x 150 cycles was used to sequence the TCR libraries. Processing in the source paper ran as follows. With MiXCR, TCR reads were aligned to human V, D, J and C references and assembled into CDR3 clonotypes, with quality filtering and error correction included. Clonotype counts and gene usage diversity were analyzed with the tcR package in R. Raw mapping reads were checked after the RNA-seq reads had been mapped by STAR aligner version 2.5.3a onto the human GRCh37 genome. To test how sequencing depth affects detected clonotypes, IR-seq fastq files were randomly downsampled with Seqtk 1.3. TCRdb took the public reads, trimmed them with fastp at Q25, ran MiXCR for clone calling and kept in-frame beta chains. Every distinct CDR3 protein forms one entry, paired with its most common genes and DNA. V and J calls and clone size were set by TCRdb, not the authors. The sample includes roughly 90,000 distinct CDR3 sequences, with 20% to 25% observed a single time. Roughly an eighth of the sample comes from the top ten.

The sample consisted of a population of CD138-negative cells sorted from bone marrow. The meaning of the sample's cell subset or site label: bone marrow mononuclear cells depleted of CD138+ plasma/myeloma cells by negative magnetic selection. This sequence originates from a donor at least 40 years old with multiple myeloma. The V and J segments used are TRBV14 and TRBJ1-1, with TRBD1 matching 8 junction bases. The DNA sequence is TGTGCCAGCAGCCGCTACAGGGGGGGCACTGAAGCTCTCTTT. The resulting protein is CASSRYRGGTEALF.